The rows below give T cell receptor beta chains drawn from one sample of a study of blood T cell repertoires in COVID-19. Some clones are missing from TCRdb's copy, which holds only in-frame ones; the method was immunoSEQ multiplex PCR. The data show 60,000 or so clones, with 75% to 90% seen just once and around 10% held by the top ten. The sequencing sample was made of peripheral blood. The receptors were sampled from a human donor with acute or convalescent COVID-19. The donor label of this sample is uncertain. Both conserved end residues are part of each CDR3. The order of the fields is CDR3 protein, V gene.

CASSLQTGGNTIYF TRBV7-6
CAIRLRDRVGELFF TRBV10-3
CSVGAAGRTDTQYF TRBV29-1
CASSSSGRGQETQYF TRBV19
CAISARTSGTTDTQYF TRBV10-3
CASNSLGTDYEQYF TRBV28
CASRGQGNQPQHF TRBV19
CASSFVGGSWNEQFF TRBV7-6
CASRPTGTVYGYTF TRBV6-5
CASSLSAGTGNGYTF TRBV7-9
CASSRDRDTEAFF TRBV5-6
CSAGGLSGGSTYNEQFF TRBV20-1
CASSTSGSVSYEQYF TRBV6-5
CASSHGLKYGYTF TRBV11-2
CASSPQQGILETQYF TRBV19
CASSLGDRLHPSGANVLTF TRBV5-4
CASSTTGSYNEQFF TRBV11-3
CASSQTGGGLKIYEQYF TRBV28
CASSQDSSSGYSYNEQFF TRBV4-2
CATRGERNNEQFF TRBV5-4
CASSPGQGRAEQYF TRBV9
CASSLVSEQFF TRBV11-2
CAISERSDSTNEKLFF TRBV10-3
CAISERDTLGEQYF TRBV10-3
CAWSQAEPLDSPLHF TRBV30
CASSQGTGLTDTQYF TRBV3-1/TRBV3-2
CASIRPNWTAFYEQYF TRBV19
CASIGTGAASYGYTF TRBV19
CASSFNTGANEKLFF TRBV28
CARRQGSYSGNTIYF TRBV18
CASTIGQGNSPLHF TRBV5-1
CASSQRAGQGANTIYF TRBV4-2
CASSVDRGTNQPQHF TRBV2
CASSQGVNTGELFF TRBV3-1/TRBV3-2
CASRGYSSTDTQYF TRBV19
CASQPAGGSTGELFF TRBV7-9
CASSLGGSPGETQYF TRBV11-2
CASSPPPPVDYEQYF TRBV3-1/TRBV3-2
CASSQTGFAGELFF TRBV19
CASSFSRGRWETQYF TRBV5-1
CASSLQTGRETQYF TRBV7-2
CASSDSSGTWQFF TRBV10-2
CASKTGLALPYEQYF TRBV2
CASSLGLAGTQTQYF TRBV5-8
CASSQDPGTGTYNEQFF TRBV4-1
CASSPRFGLGGADNEQFF TRBV25-1
CASSSTGSFYEQYF TRBV19